This record covers a single TCR beta chain. RNA amounts of 0.5 to 1 ug underwent reverse transcription with random hexamers. With immunoSEQ multiplex PCR, TCR beta CDR3 was amplified across 54 Vbeta and 13 Jbeta. TCRdb reprocessed the immunoSEQ multiplex PCR reads with MiXCR, giving one entry per CDR3 protein. The sample shows under 80,000 distinct CDR3 sequences, around 96% of them seen only once. This sample is part of a study of CD8 T cells in Susac syndrome. Sequencing of TCR beta was performed on blood CD8+ and CD4+ T cells. The CD8+ and CD4+ T cells were isolated magnetically using a negative isolation approach, whereas the TEMRA cells were enriched by FACS. Source material: CD8+ T cells from PBMCs. The TCR originated in a human donor with multiple sclerosis.

DNA of the CDR3: TGTGCCAGCAGCGTTGAGGGCGGGGGGGCTAACAATGAGCAGTTCTTC. Residues: CASSVEGGGANNEQFF. The chain uses TRBV9 and TRBJ2-1; TRBD2 aligns across 9 bases. In germline, CDR1 is SGDLS, CDR2 YYNGEE. The CDR3 length is 16 residues. The trim removed 2 bases at V and 5 bases at J, leaving 8 bases unmatched.